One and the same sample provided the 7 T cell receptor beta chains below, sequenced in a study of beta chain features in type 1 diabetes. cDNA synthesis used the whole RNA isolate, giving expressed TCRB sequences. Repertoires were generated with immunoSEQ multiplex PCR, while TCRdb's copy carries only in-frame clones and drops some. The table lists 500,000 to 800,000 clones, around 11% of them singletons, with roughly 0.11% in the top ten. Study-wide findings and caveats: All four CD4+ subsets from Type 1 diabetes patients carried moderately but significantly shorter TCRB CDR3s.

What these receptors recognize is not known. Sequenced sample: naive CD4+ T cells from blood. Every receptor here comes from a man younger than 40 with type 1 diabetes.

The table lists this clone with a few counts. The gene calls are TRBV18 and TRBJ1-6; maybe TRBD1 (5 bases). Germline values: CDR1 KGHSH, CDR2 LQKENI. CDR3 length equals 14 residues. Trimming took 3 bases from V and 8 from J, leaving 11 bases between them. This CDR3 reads CASSPRDRDSPLHF. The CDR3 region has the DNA TGTGCCAGCTCACCCAGGGACCGCGATTCACCCCTCCACTTT. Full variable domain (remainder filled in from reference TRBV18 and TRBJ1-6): NAGVMQNPRHLVRRRGQEARLRCSPMKGHSHVYWYRQLPEEGLKFMVYLQKENIIDESGMPKERFSAEFPKEGPSILRIQQVVRGDSAAYFCASSPRDRDSPLHFGNGTRLTVT.

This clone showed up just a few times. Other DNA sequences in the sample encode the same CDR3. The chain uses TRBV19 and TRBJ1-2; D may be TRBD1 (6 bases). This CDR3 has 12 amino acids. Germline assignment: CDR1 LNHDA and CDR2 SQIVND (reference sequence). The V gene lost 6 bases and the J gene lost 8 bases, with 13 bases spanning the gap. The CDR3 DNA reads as TGTGCCAGTAGCTGGACAGAGGGGGGCTACACCTTC. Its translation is CASSWTEGGYTF.

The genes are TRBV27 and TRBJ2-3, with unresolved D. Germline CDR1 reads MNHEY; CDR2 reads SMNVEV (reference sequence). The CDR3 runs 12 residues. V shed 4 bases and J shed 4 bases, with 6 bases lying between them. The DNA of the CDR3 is TGTGCCAGCAGTTCGGCTTCAGATACGCAGTATTTT. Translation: CASSSASDTQYF.

The chain's CDR3 is CASSSTGVRYGYTF. CDR3 coding DNA: TGTGCCAGCAGTTCGACAGGGGTACGGTATGGCTACACCTTC. The chain couples TRBV28 to TRBJ1-2; TRBD1 matches at 8 bases. The CDR3 has 14 residues. V lost 4 bases, J lost 5 bases, and 6 bases stayed unmatched. Germline V gene sequence: CDR1 MDHEN, CDR2 SYDVKM.

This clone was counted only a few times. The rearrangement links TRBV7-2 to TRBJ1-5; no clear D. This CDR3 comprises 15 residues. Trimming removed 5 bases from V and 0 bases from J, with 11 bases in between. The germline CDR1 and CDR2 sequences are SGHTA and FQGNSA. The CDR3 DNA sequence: TGTGCCAGCAGCGTCAGGACGGTTAGCAATCAGCCCCAGCATTTT. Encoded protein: CASSVRTVSNQPQHF. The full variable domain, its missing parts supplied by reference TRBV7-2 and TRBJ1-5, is GAGVSQSPSNKVTEKGKDVELRCDPISGHTALYWYRQSLGQGLEFLIYFQGNSAPDKSGLPSDRFSAERTGGSVSTLTIQRTQQEDSAVYLCASSVRTVSNQPQHFGDGTRLSIL.

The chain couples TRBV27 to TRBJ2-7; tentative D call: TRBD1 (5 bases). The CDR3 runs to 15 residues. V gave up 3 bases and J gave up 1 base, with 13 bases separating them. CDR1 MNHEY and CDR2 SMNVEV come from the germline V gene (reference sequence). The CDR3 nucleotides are TGTGCCAGCAGTTTCTCTGGCAGGGCGTCCTACGAGCAGTACTTC. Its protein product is CASSFSGRASYEQYF.

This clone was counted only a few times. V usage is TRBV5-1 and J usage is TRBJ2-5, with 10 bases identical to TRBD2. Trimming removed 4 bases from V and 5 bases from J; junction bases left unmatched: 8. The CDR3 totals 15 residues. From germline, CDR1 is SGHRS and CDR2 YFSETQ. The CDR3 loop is CASSRTLAGVETQYF. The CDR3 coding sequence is TGCGCCAGCAGCCGTACTCTAGCGGGGGTTGAGACCCAGTACTTC.